The 2 T cell receptor beta chains in this list originate from one sample, sequenced in a study of CD8 T cells in Susac syndrome. An amount of RNA that ranged from roughly 0.5 to 1 ug was reverse transcribed with random hexamers. TCRdb passed the immunoSEQ multiplex PCR reads through MiXCR, listing each CDR3 protein once. The table records around 150,000 distinct CDR3 sequences, approximately 93% of them present only once. The sample comprised CD4+ T cells from PBMCs. The receptors were sampled from a human donor with multiple sclerosis.

V is TRBV20-1 and J is TRBJ1-2; D possibly corresponds to TRBD1 (5 bases). The CDR3 totals 11 residues. Trimming left V 2 bases short and J 7 bases short, with 8 bases between. Germline assignment: CDR1 DFQATT and CDR2 SNEGSKA (reference sequence). For the CDR3, the DNA is TGCAGTGCTAGACGGGGCTCTGGCTACACCTTC. It is translated as CSARRGSGYTF.

The chain uses TRBV5-5 and TRBJ2-5, with 9 positions matching TRBD1. CDR3 size: 15 residues. CDR1 SGHKS and CDR2 YYEKEE come from the germline V gene (reference sequence). Unmatched junction bases numbered 5, after V lost 4 bases and J lost 1 base. This CDR3 reads CASSINRGPQETQYF. As DNA, the CDR3 is TGTGCCAGCAGCATAAACAGGGGGCCCCAAGAGACCCAGTACTTC.